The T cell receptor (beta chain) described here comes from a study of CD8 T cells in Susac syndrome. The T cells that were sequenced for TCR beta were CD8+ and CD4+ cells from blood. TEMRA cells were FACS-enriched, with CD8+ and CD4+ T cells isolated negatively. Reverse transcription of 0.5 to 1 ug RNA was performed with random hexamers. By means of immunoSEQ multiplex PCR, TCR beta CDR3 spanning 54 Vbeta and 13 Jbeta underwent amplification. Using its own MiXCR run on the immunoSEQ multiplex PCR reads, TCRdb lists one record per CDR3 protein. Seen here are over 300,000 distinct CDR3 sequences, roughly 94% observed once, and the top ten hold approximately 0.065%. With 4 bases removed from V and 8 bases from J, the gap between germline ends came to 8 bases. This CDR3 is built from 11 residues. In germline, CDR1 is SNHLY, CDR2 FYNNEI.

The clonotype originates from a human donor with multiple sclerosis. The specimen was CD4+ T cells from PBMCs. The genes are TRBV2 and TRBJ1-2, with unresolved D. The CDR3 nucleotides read TGTGCCAGCAGTGCTAGTCGAGGCTACACCTTC. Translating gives CASSASRGYTF.